Presented here are 26 T cell receptor beta chains from one specimen sequenced in a study of T cell responses to AZD1222 COVID-19 vaccine. Produced via immunoSEQ multiplex PCR; TCRdb's table is partial and in-frame only. The sample lists about 150,000 clones; roughly nine tenths were seen once. Sequencing used peripheral blood, obtained on day 0 of AZD1222 vaccination. The receptors shown here come from an adult in good health.

The chain uses TRBV27 and TRBJ1-4; no firm D call. This CDR3 spans 16 amino acids. V was pared by 0 bases and J by 4 bases, with 12 bases between. Germline assignment: CDR1 MNHEY and CDR2 SMNVEV (reference sequence). The CDR3 spells CASSLSRPAGNEKLFF. CDR3 bases: TGTGCCAGCAGTTTATCGCGGCCAGCGGGTAATGAAAAACTGTTTTTT.

The CDR3 is CAWSATANTEAFF. In DNA form, the CDR3 reads TGTGCCTGGAGCGCAACAGCGAACACTGAAGCTTTCTTT. This chain connects TRBV30 to TRBJ1-1; no definite D call. The CDR3 contains 13 residues. The germline V gene encodes CDR1 GTSNPN and CDR2 SVGIG (reference sequence). The ends were cut back, 3 bases at V and 1 base at J, with 9 bases in the middle.

The V gene is TRBV5-1, the J gene TRBJ2-3; D uncertain. This CDR3 comprises 17 residues. Germline CDR1 and CDR2: SGHRS and YFSETQ. V shed 0 bases and J shed 4 bases, with 18 bases lying between them. CDR3 protein: CASSLVSASPVADTQYF. In nucleotides, the CDR3 is TGCGCCAGCAGCTTGGTGTCGGCGAGTCCGGTCGCAGATACGCAGTATTTT.

The chain links TRBV7-3 to TRBJ2-2; perhaps TRBD2 as D (6 bases). Trimming stripped 3 bases from V and 5 bases from J, with 13 bases between. CDR1 is SGHTA, CDR2 FQGTGA, per germline. The length of the CDR3 is 15 residues. The CDR3 protein is CASSFGSGGTGELFF. The CDR3 region has the DNA TGTGCCAGCAGCTTCGGTTCTGGGGGGACCGGGGAGCTGTTTTTT. Full variable domain (missing parts from reference TRBV7-3 and TRBJ2-2): GAGVSQTPSNKVTEKGKYVELRCDPISGHTALYWYRQSLGQGPEFLIYFQGTGAADDSGLPNDRFFAVRPEGSVSTLKIQRTERGDSAVYLCASSFGSGGTGELFFGEGSRLTVL.

CDR3 region: CASSQTGRRLVGETQYF. CDR3 DNA sequence: TGTGCCAGCAGCCAGACGGGGCGACGACTAGTCGGCGAGACCCAGTACTTC. The rearrangement uses TRBV7-9 and TRBJ2-5, with a possible D match to TRBD2 (6 bases). CDR1 SEHNR and CDR2 FQNEAQ come from the germline V gene (reference sequence). The CDR3 contains 17 residues. Deletions cut 5 bases from V and 5 bases from J, with 24 bases between.

The chain employs TRBV18 and TRBJ2-1; 11 nucleotides agree with TRBD2. The CDR3 is 16 residues long. Germline CDR1 KGHSH, CDR2 LQKENI. J was trimmed by 4 bases and V by 5 bases; bases with no gene match: 7. CDR3 amino acids: CASSGMTSGKYNEQFF. The CDR3 DNA reads TGTGCCAGCTCAGGTATGACTAGCGGGAAGTACAATGAGCAGTTCTTC.

This chain connects TRBV6-5 to TRBJ2-7; tentatively, D is TRBD2 (6 bases). Trimming took off 2 bases at V and 2 bases at J, with 10 bases between the two ends. The CDR3 spans 14 residues. Germline V gene lookup returns CDR1 MNHEY and CDR2 SVGAGI. For the CDR3, the DNA is TGTGCCAGCAGTTACGGGGCGGGGACCTACGAGCAGTACTTC. Amino acids: CASSYGAGTYEQYF.

The CDR3 sequence: CASSGDRGHNEQFF. The CDR3 coding sequence is TGTGCCAGCAGCGGTGACAGGGGGCACAATGAGCAGTTCTTC. The chain is built from TRBV9 and TRBJ2-1, with 10 nucleotides matching TRBD1. Germline trimming cut 3 bases from V and 5 bases from J; bases unmatched to any gene: 2. The CDR3 has 14 amino acids. The germline CDR1 and CDR2 sequences are SGDLS and YYNGEE.

CDR3 sequence reads: CASSLGTAAGETQYF. The DNA for the CDR3 is TGTGCCAGCAGCTTAGGGACAGCGGCGGGGGAGACCCAGTACTTC. The chain employs TRBV11-1 and TRBJ2-5; D assignment may be TRBD1 or TRBD2 (6 bases each). Germline loops: CDR1 SGHAT, CDR2 FQDESV (reference sequence). Trimming pared 1 base from V and 5 bases from J, leaving 14 bases between. The CDR3 length is 15 residues. Combining the CDR3 with reference TRBV11-1 and TRBJ2-5 gives the whole variable domain EAEVAQSPRYKITEKSQAVAFWCDPISGHATLYWYRQILGQGPELLVQFQDESVVDDSQLPKDRFSAERLKGVDSTLKIQPAELGDSAMYLCASSLGTAAGETQYFGPGTRLLVL.

The chain couples TRBV4-1 to TRBJ1-2; no clear D gene. Germline V gene data show CDR1 as MGHRA and CDR2 as YSYEKL. The CDR3 spans 13 residues. V was pared by 0 bases and J by 5 bases, with 7 bases between. The CDR3 coding sequence is TGCGCCAGCAGCCAAGATTACGGTTATGGCTACACCTTC. Protein: CASSQDYGYGYTF.

In nucleotides, the CDR3 is TGTGCCAGCAGCTTAGACCGGCCAAGCCTCTACGAGCAGTACTTC. Its translation: CASSLDRPSLYEQYF. The chain links TRBV11-2 to TRBJ2-7; D call uncertain. CDR1 is SGHAT and CDR2 is FQNNGV in the germline V gene. CDR3 length equals 15 residues. V shed 0 bases and J shed 3 bases, with 12 bases lying between them.

J is TRBJ2-3 and V is TRBV5-4; the D gene is possibly TRBD2 (6 bases). The germline V gene has CDR1 SGHNT and CDR2 YYREEE (reference sequence). The V and J ends lost 2 bases and 5 bases respectively, with 12 bases between them. The CDR3 contains 14 residues. The CDR3: CASSLPPGGDTQYF. DNA for the CDR3: TGTGCCAGCAGCTTACCTCCCGGGGGAGATACGCAGTATTTT.

The V call is TRBV6-5, the J call TRBJ2-4, with D possibly matching TRBD2 (6 bases). V was clipped by 7 bases and J by 7 bases, with 20 bases between them. CDR3 length: 15 amino acids. Germline CDR1 and CDR2: MNHEY and SVGAGI. The CDR3 protein is CASTEGQGGSNIQYF. CDR3 bases: TGTGCCAGCACCGAGGGGCAGGGAGGTAGTAACATTCAGTACTTC.

The rearrangement links TRBV7-9 to TRBJ2-7; TRBD1 might be the D (6 bases). This CDR3 contains 12 residues. Between the trimmed V and J ends, which lost 4 bases and 4 bases, there was a span of 8 bases. Germline V gene data show CDR1 as SEHNR and CDR2 as FQNEAQ (reference sequence). Here the CDR3 reads CASSSRGYEQYF. The CDR3 DNA reads as TGTGCCAGCAGCTCCAGGGGTTACGAGCAGTACTTC.

The rearrangement joins TRBV25-1 to TRBJ1-6; D is possibly TRBD1 (6 bases). The CDR3 contains 17 residues. CDR1 is MGHDK, CDR2 SYGVNS, per germline. Trimming removed 1 base at V and 8 bases at J, with 18 bases between. The CDR3 bases are TGTGCCAGCAGTGAATCCGGCAGGGGAAGTTCCGATTCACCCCTCCACTTT. Residues: CASSESGRGSSDSPLHF.

The chain joins TRBV5-1 to TRBJ1-6; D not certain. The CDR3 is 13 amino acids. Germline V gene lookup returns CDR1 SGHRS and CDR2 YFSETQ. Trimming left V 1 base short and J 5 bases short, with 4 bases between. CDR3 residues: CASSLTDNSPLHF. CDR3 DNA: TGCGCCAGCAGCTTGACGGATAATTCACCCCTCCACTTT.

The chain recombines TRBV3-1 (or the pseudogene TRBV3-2) with TRBJ1-4, with D perhaps TRBD1 (6 bases). The germline V gene encodes CDR1 LGHDT and CDR2 YNNKEL (reference sequence). V was pared by 3 bases and J by 8 bases, with 13 bases between. The CDR3 runs 14 residues. The CDR3 reads CASSHRGTGEKLFF. The CDR3, as DNA: TGTGCCAGCAGCCACAGGGGCACTGGGGAAAAACTGTTTTTT.

This rearrangement joins TRBV7-9 to TRBJ2-2; D unresolved. CDR1 is SEHNR, CDR2 FQNEAQ, per germline (reference sequence). The ends were cut back, 5 bases at V and 3 bases at J, with 4 bases in the middle. This CDR3 comprises 12 residues. The CDR3 region is CASSPYTGELFF. CDR3 sequence (DNA): TGTGCCAGCAGCCCGTACACCGGGGAGCTGTTTTTT.

A word on this clone: A read error may produce the germline difference seen at one junction end. The V call is TRBV6-1, the J call TRBJ1-6, with 7 bases lining up with TRBD1. The CDR3 runs 10 residues. Germline loops: CDR1 MNHNS, CDR2 SASEGT. CDR3 nucleotide sequence: TGTGCCAGCAGTGAGGGACAGTGGGATTTT. Amino acids: CASSEGQWDF.

The gene calls are TRBV24-1 and TRBJ1-3; no clear D. The V gene lost 7 bases and the J gene lost 0 bases, with 6 bases spanning the gap. This CDR3 is built from 13 residues. The germline V gene has CDR1 KGHDR and CDR2 SFDVKD. CDR3 nucleotide sequence: TGTGCCACCAGAGAGAGCTCTGGAAACACCATATATTTT. Protein product: CATRESSGNTIYF.

This clone was picked up a small number of times. The J gene is TRBJ1-3, the V gene TRBV5-1; D gene uncertain. CDR3 size: 15 residues. Trimming took off 3 bases at V and 2 bases at J, with 12 bases between the two ends. Germline values: CDR1 SGHRS, CDR2 YFSETQ. For the CDR3, the DNA is TGCGCCAGCAGCTCGGAGCAGGTCCCTGGAAACACCATATATTTT. This gives the protein CASSSEQVPGNTIYF.

The rearrangement joins TRBV11-2 to TRBJ2-1; tentatively, D is TRBD2 (6 bases). The CDR3 is 13 residues long. In germline, CDR1 is SGHAT, CDR2 FQNNGV. Trimming removed 7 bases from V and 8 bases from J, with 15 bases in between. Here the CDR3 reads CASITWGDDEQFF. The CDR3 region has the DNA TGTGCCAGCATCACGTGGGGGGACGATGAGCAGTTCTTC. Filled out from reference TRBV11-2 and TRBJ2-1, the complete variable domain reads EAGVAQSPRYKIIEKRQSVAFWCNPISGHATLYWYQQILGQGPKLLIQFQNNGVVDDSQLPKDRFSAERLKGVDSTLKIQPAKLEDSAVYLCASITWGDDEQFFGPGTRLTVL.

V and J are TRBV3-1 (or the pseudogene TRBV3-2) and TRBJ1-5; 7 bases are shared with TRBD1. The CDR3 contains 16 residues. Germline lookup yields CDR1 LGHDT and CDR2 YNNKEL (reference sequence). V was clipped by 1 base and J by 4 bases; unmatched bases: 7. CDR3 amino acids: CASSQGYRGLNQPQHF. Here the CDR3 DNA reads TGTGCCAGCAGCCAAGGCTACAGGGGTTTGAATCAGCCCCAGCATTTT.

DNA for the CDR3: TGTGCCAGCAGTGACTCACAATACAATGAGCAGTTCTTC. It translates to CASSDSQYNEQFF. V is TRBV6-4 and J is TRBJ2-1; D is ambiguous. V gave up 0 bases and J gave up 4 bases, with 4 bases separating them. Germline V gene data show CDR1 as MRHNA and CDR2 as SNTAGT. The CDR3 is 13 amino acids.

This chain connects TRBV7-9 to TRBJ2-7; TRBD1 matches at 8 bases. This CDR3 has 14 residues. V lost 5 bases and J lost 4; bases outside the gene matches: 7. Germline values: CDR1 SEHNR, CDR2 FQNEAQ (reference sequence). The CDR3 coding sequence is TGTGCCAGCAGCACTTCGGACAGGGTTTACGAGCAGTACTTC. Encoded protein: CASSTSDRVYEQYF.

The chain combines TRBV6-5 with TRBJ2-7; D uncertain. This CDR3 has 12 residues. The germline V gene has CDR1 MNHEY and CDR2 SVGAGI. Trimming stripped 6 bases from V and 5 bases from J, with 11 bases between. The CDR3 loop reads CASRPRRDEQYF. The DNA for the CDR3 is TGTGCCAGCAGACCTCGAAGGGACGAGCAGTACTTC.